This T cell receptor (beta chain) is from a study of cytomegalovirus exposure and HLA in healthy donors. Broader study findings: Cytomegalovirus-associated TCR beta chains were listed, numbering 150 to 200.

About this clone: Its target is not known.

PCR amplification relied on 60 Vbeta primers (plus 13 Jbeta primers). Per the study methods: In a later analysis, of around 85 million unique beta chains, roughly 10 million appeared in at least two donors. Sequencing was performed with immunoSEQ multiplex PCR; in TCRdb, only in-frame clones are kept and a portion is missing. V and J calls and clone size are given by that table; D and trimming were obtained from the DNA. The table lists roughly 130,000 clones, about 83% of them singletons. The CDR3 is 13 residues long. Germline CDR1 and CDR2: SNHLY and FYNNEI. Trimming shortened V by 6 bases and J by 7 bases, and 15 bases separated the two germline ends.

The rearrangement joins TRBV2 to TRBJ1-2, with D maybe TRBD1 (5 bases). The specimen sequenced was PBMCs. The TCR was taken from a girl aged 2-10 years in good health and CMV-seronegative. CDR3 loop: CASRSTGVAGYTF. In nucleotides, the CDR3 is TGTGCCAGCAGAAGCACAGGTGTCGCTGGCTACACCTTC.